The present T cell receptor (beta chain) was sequenced within a study of T cell changes during pregnancy in multiple sclerosis. Sequencing used immunoSEQ multiplex PCR; TCRdb keeps in-frame clones, though not all of them. The sample includes about 70,000 clones, approximately 94% of them seen just once. CDR1 MNHEY and CDR2 SMNVEV come from the germline V gene (reference sequence). The length of the CDR3 is 15 residues. Trimming at V came to 4 bases and at J to 1 base, leaving 5 bases not matched to a gene. The specimen was peripheral blood, collected in the third trimester of pregnancy. The V call is TRBV27, the J call TRBJ1-1, with 8 bases identical to TRBD1. The receptor was isolated from a female donor with multiple sclerosis, enrolled in a pregnancy study. CDR3 protein: CASSYTGTGNTEAFF. The CDR3 DNA reads as TGTGCCAGCAGTTACACCGGGACAGGGAACACTGAAGCTTTCTTT.